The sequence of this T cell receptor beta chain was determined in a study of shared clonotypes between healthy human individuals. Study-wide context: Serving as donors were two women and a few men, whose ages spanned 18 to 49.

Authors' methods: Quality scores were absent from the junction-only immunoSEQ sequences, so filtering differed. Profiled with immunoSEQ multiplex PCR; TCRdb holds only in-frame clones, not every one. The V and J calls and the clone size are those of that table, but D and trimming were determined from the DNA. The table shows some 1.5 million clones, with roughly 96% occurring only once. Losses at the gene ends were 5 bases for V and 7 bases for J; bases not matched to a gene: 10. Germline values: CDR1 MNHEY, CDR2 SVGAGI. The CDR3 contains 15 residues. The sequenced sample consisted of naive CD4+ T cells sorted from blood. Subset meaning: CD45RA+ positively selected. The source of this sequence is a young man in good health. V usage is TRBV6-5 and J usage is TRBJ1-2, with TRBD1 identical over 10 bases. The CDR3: CASSPSGTGVGGYTF. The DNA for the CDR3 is TGTGCCAGCAGTCCGTCCGGGACAGGGGTCGGTGGCTACACCTTC.